Presented here are 11 T cell receptor beta chains from one specimen sequenced in a study of beta chain features in type 1 diabetes. Every bit of the isolated RNA underwent reverse transcription, so sequencing read expressed TCRB transcripts. The method was immunoSEQ multiplex PCR; TCRdb's version includes in-frame clones alone and lacks a portion of them. Here the sample spans around 400,000 clones, 10% to 15% being singletons. Sequenced: naive CD4+ T cells from blood. The receptor set was obtained from a young man in good health.

This clone came up a few times. For the CDR3, the DNA is TGTGCCAGCAGCTTAGATCTGAGAAACATTCAGTACTTC. Translated, it gives CASSLDLRNIQYF. The rearrangement links TRBV7-2 to TRBJ2-4; D unclear. This CDR3 has 13 residues. The germline gives CDR1 SGHTA, CDR2 FQGNSA. V lost 1 base, J lost 6 bases, and 7 bases lay in between.

This chain links TRBV9 with TRBJ2-3; 7 bases are shared with TRBD2. In germline, CDR1 is SGDLS, CDR2 YYNGEE. V lost 1 base and J lost 1; bases outside the gene matches: 9. The CDR3 covers 17 residues. This CDR3 is CASSVSRGVAGTDTQYF. In nucleotides, the CDR3 is TGTGCCAGCAGCGTAAGTCGGGGGGTGGCGGGCACAGATACGCAGTATTTT. The variable domain in full, completed from reference TRBV9 and TRBJ2-3, reads DSGVTQTPKHLITATGQRVTLRCSPRSGDLSVYWYQQSLDQGLQFLIQYYNGEERAKGNILERFSAQQFPDLHSELNLSSLELGDSALYFCASSVSRGVAGTDTQYFGPGTRLTVL.

This clone has only a few counts. The rearrangement links TRBV5-1 to TRBJ1-2; no firm D call. Germline V gene data show CDR1 as SGHRS and CDR2 as YFSETQ. V lost 0 bases, J lost 3 bases, and 12 bases lay in between. The CDR3 runs 15 residues. The CDR3 region is CASSLVAGTDYGYTF. The CDR3 DNA is TGCGCCAGCAGCTTGGTGGCGGGTACGGACTATGGCTACACCTTC.

The rearrangement joins TRBV7-2 to TRBJ2-2; TRBD2 agrees at 7 bases. The CDR3 runs 15 residues. Per the germline V gene, CDR1 is SGHTA and CDR2 is FQGNSA. The ends lost 2 bases at V and 5 bases at J; junction bases unmatched: 5. In DNA, the CDR3 is TGTGCCAGCAGCTTACTGCTAGCGGAAACCGGGGAGCTGTTTTTT. Protein sequence: CASSLLLAETGELFF.

This rearrangement joins TRBV11-1 to TRBJ2-1; 10 bases align to TRBD2. The CDR3 length is 14 residues. The junction had 9 bases not matched to a gene; V was cut back by 4 bases and J by 12 bases. Germline lookup yields CDR1 SGHAT and CDR2 FQDESV (reference sequence). The CDR3 coding sequence is TGTGCCAGCAGCTCGGGTGGGGGACTAGCGTGGCAGTTCTTC. Encoded protein: CASSSGGGLAWQFF.

The chain carries TRBV2 and TRBJ1-2; 7 nucleotides match TRBD1. The length of the CDR3 is 14 residues. Trimming removed 6 bases from V and 4 bases from J; junction bases left unmatched: 8. Germline-derived CDR1 and CDR2 are SNHLY and FYNNEI. CDR3 in amino acids: CASSGRQGVYGYTF. The DNA for the CDR3 is TGTGCCAGCAGCGGCCGGCAGGGGGTCTATGGCTACACCTTC.

This clone was detected only a few times. J is TRBJ2-3 and V is TRBV7-2; D not certain. CDR1 and CDR2 from the germline V gene are SGHTA and FQGNSA. V was pared by 1 base and J by 2 bases, with 16 bases between. This CDR3 comprises 17 residues. The CDR3 region has the DNA TGTGCCAGCAGCTTAGGGTGGTCCAGCGCAATCACAGATACGCAGTATTTT. The encoded protein is CASSLGWSSAITDTQYF. Full variable domain (rest looked up from reference TRBV7-2 and TRBJ2-3): GAGVSQSPSNKVTEKGKDVELRCDPISGHTALYWYRQSLGQGLEFLIYFQGNSAPDKSGLPSDRFSAERTGGSVSTLTIQRTQQEDSAVYLCASSLGWSSAITDTQYFGPGTRLTVL.

This clone was picked up a small number of times. This chain connects TRBV30 to TRBJ2-1; 12 nucleotides align to TRBD2. Per the germline V gene, CDR1 is GTSNPN and CDR2 is SVGIG (reference sequence). This CDR3 has 16 residues. After removal of 0 bases from V and 11 bases from J, the junction contained 11 bases not matched to a gene. DNA for the CDR3: TGTGCCTGGAGTGTCTTGGGGCTAGCGGGAGGGCCGAAGCAGTTCTTC. It codes for CAWSVLGLAGGPKQFF.

The V and J genes are TRBV6-1 and TRBJ1-2; 10 positions match TRBD1. The CDR3 is 14 amino acids. The germline V gene encodes CDR1 MNHNS and CDR2 SASEGT. V lost 6 bases to trimming and J lost 8 bases; unmatched junction nucleotides: 9. The CDR3 loop reads CASSAWTGGRGYTF. In DNA form, the CDR3 reads TGTGCCAGCAGCGCCTGGACAGGGGGTAGGGGCTACACCTTC.

The rearrangement joins TRBV4-1 to TRBJ2-2; 10 bases are shared with TRBD2. The CDR3 has 16 residues. The V segment lost 1 base and the J segment 3 bases; nucleotides outside the gene matches: 2. Germline V lookup: CDR1 MGHRA, CDR2 YSYEKL. CDR3 coding DNA: TGCGCCAGCAGCCAAGTTGGGACTAGCGACACCGGGGAGCTGTTTTTT. Translation: CASSQVGTSDTGELFF.

This clone was observed a few times. The chain combines TRBV2 with TRBJ2-5, with 9 positions matching TRBD2. The CDR3 is 15 residues long. V trimming: 7 bases; J trimming: 2 bases; junction bases outside the gene matches: 8. Germline assignment: CDR1 SNHLY and CDR2 FYNNEI. The CDR3 DNA reads TGTGCCAGCAAACTCCAGCTAGCGGGACAAGAGACCCAGTACTTC. This encodes CASKLQLAGQETQYF.